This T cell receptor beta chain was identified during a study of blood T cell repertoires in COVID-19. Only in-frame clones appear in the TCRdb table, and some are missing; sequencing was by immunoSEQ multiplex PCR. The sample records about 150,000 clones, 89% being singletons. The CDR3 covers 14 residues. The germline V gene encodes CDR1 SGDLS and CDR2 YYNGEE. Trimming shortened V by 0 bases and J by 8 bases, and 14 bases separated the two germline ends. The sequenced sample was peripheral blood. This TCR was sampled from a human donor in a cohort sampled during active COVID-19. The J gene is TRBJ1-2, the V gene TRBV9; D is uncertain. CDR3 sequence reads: CASSVGGQTSGYTF. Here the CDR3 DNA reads TGTGCCAGCAGCGTAGGAGGGCAGACGTCCGGCTACACCTTC. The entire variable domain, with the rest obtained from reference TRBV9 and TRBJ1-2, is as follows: DSGVTQTPKHLITATGQRVTLRCSPRSGDLSVYWYQQSLDQGLQFLIQYYNGEERAKGNILERFSAQQFPDLHSELNLSSLELGDSALYFCASSVGGQTSGYTFGSGTRLTVV.